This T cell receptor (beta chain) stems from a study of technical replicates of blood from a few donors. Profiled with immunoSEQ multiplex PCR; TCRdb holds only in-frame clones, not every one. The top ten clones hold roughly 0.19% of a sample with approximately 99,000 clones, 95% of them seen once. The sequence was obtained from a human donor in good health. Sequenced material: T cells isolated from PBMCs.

CDR3 sequence (DNA): TGTGCCAGCAGTTTAAGACTAGCTACCCCAGTCGAGCAGTTCTTC. As protein: CASSLRLATPVEQFF. The V and J genes are TRBV28 and TRBJ2-1; 7 bases match TRBD2. From germline, CDR1 is MDHEN and CDR2 SYDVKM. The CDR3 loop spans 15 amino acids. Germline trimming cut 2 bases from V and 10 bases from J; bases unmatched to any gene: 11.